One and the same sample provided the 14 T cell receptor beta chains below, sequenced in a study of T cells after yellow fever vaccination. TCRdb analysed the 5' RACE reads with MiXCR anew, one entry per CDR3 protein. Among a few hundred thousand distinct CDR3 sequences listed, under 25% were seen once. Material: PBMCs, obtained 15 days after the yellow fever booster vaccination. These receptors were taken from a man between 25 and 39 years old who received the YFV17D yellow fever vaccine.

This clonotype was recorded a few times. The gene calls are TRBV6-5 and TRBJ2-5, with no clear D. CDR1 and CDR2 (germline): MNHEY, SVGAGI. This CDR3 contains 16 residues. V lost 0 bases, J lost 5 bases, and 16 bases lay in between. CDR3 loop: CASSYSIAGLGETQYF. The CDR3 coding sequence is TGTGCCAGCAGTTACTCGATTGCAGGTCTGGGGGAGACCCAGTACTTC.

CDR3 loop: CASSSPTRGDGVETQYF. CDR3 sequence (DNA): TGTGCCAGCAGCTCCCCGACCCGGGGGGATGGGGTAGAGACCCAGTACTTC. The chain employs TRBV7-4 and TRBJ2-5; 7 bases are shared with TRBD2. Trimming at V came to 4 bases and at J to 4 bases, leaving 15 bases not matched to a gene. This CDR3 is built from 17 residues. CDR1 is SGHVT, CDR2 SQSDAQ, per germline.

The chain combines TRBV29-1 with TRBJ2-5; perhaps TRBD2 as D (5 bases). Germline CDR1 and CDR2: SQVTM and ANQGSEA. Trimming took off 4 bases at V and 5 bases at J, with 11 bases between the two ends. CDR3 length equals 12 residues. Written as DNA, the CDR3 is TGCAGCGTTGTGGTAGCGTGGGAGACCCAGTACTTC. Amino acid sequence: CSVVVAWETQYF.

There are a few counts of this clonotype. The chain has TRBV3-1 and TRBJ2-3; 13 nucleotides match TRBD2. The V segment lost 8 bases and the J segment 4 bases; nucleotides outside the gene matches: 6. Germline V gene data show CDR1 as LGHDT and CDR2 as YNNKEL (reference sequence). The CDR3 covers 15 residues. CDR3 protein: CASATSGRAPDTQYF. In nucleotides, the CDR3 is TGTGCCAGCGCCACTAGCGGGAGGGCCCCAGATACGCAGTATTTT.

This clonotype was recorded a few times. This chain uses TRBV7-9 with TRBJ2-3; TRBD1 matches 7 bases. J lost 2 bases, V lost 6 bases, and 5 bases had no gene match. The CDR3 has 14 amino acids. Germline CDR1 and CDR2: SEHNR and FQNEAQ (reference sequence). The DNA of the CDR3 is TGTGCCAGCAGGGGGGACAGTCACACAGATACGCAGTATTTT. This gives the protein CASRGDSHTDTQYF.

As DNA, the CDR3 is TGTGCCATCACCTCCGGACTAGCGGGGGACAATGAGCAGTTCTTC. This sequence encodes CAITSGLAGDNEQFF. The chain employs TRBV10-3 and TRBJ2-1; 13 bases are a match to TRBD2. CDR3 length: 15 amino acids. Germline V CDR1 and CDR2: ENHRY, SYGVKD. Losses at the gene ends were 7 bases for V and 5 bases for J; bases not matched to a gene: 5.

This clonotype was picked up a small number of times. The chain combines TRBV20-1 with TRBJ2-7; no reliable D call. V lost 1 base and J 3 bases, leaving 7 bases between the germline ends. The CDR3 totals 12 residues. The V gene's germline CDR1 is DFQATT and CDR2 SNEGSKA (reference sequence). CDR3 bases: TGCAGTGCTAGAGGGGAAGTCTACGAGCAGTACTTC. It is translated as CSARGEVYEQYF.

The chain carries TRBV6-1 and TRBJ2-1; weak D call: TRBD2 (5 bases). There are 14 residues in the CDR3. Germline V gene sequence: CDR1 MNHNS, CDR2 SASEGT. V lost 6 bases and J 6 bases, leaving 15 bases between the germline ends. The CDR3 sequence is CASSFGGHPNEQFF. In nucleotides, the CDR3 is TGTGCCAGCAGCTTCGGAGGTCACCCCAATGAGCAGTTCTTC.

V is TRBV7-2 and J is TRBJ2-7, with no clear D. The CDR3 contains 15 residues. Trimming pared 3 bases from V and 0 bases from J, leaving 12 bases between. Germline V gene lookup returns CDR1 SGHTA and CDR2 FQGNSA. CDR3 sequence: CASSFGIDNSYEQYF. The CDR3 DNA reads TGTGCCAGCAGCTTTGGAATAGATAACTCCTACGAGCAGTACTTC.

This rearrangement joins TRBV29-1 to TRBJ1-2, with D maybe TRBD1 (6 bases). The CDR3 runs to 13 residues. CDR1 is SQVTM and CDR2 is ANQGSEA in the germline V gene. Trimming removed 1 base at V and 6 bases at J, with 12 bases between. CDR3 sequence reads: CSVEGAGVHGYTF. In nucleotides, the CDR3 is TGCAGCGTTGAAGGGGCAGGGGTGCATGGCTACACCTTC.

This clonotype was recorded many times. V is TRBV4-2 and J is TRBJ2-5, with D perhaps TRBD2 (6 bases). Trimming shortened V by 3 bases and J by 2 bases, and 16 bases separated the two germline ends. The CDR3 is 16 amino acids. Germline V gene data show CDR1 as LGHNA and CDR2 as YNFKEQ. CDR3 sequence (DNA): TGTGCCAGCAGCCACCCAGCCGGGACTCTTCAAGAGACCCAGTACTTC. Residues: CASSHPAGTLQETQYF.

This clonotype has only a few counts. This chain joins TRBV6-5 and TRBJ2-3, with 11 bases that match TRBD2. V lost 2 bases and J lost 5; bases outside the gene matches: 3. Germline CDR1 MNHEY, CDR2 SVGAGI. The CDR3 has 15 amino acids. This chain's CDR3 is CASSYNLAGGDTQYF. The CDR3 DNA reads TGTGCCAGCAGTTACAACCTAGCGGGAGGAGATACGCAGTATTTT.

Here the CDR3 reads CASSQILRTEAFF. Here the CDR3 DNA reads TGTGCCAGCAGCCAAATTCTCCGGACAGAAGCTTTCTTT. This chain uses TRBV3-1 with TRBJ1-1; a weak D match, TRBD1 (5 bases). Between the trimmed V and J ends, which lost 2 bases and 8 bases, there was a span of 12 bases. This CDR3 has 13 amino acids. Germline CDR1 and CDR2: LGHDT and YNNKEL (reference sequence).

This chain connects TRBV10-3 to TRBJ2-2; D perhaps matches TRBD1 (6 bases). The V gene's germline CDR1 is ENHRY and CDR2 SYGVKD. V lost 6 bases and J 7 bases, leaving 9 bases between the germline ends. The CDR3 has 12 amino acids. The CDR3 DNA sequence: TGTGCCATCAGGGGGACAATCGGGGAGCTGTTTTTT. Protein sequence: CAIRGTIGELFF.